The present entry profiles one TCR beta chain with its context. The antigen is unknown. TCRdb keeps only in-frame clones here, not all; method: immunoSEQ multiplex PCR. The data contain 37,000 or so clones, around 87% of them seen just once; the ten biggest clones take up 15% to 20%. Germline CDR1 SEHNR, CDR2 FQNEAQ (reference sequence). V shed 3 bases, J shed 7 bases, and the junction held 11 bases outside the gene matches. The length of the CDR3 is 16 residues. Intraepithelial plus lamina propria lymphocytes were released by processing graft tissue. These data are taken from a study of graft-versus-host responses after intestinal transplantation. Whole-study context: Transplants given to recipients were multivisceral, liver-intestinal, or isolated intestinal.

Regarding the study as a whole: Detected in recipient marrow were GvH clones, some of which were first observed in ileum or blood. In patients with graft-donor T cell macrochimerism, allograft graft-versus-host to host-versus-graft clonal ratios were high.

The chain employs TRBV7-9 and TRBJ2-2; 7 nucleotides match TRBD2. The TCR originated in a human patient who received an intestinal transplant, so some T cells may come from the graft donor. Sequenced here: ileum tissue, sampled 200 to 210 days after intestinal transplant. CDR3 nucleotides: TGTGCCAGCAGCTTCCCAGACTCTAGCGGTGGCGGGGAGCTGTTTTTT. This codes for CASSFPDSSGGGELFF.